This T cell receptor (beta chain) was captured by sequencing in a study of OX40 agonist ivuxolimab in advanced cancers. Clones were sequenced by immunoSEQ multiplex PCR, and TCRdb holds only the in-frame ones, with some missing. The sample lists about 45,000 clones; about 94% were seen once. This clone appeared a single time. Its matching antigen is unknown. Study findings and constraints: Researchers did not establish what antigens the expanded peripheral T cells target.

The CDR3 runs to 17 residues. The junction had 9 bases not matched to a gene; V was cut back by 4 bases and J by 2 bases. Germline V gives CDR1 SGHAT, CDR2 FQNNGV. Patients had blood sampled at baseline and again on cycle 4 day 1 and cycle 7 day 1. This receptor was taken from an adult with an advanced solid tumor such as melanoma, head and neck, liver or kidney cancer. The sample was CD4+ or CD8+ T cells sorted from blood, taken in a trial of the OX40 agonist ivuxolimab. This rearrangement joins TRBV11-2 to TRBJ2-7, with 12 nucleotides matching TRBD2. The CDR3 nucleotides are TGTGCCAGCAGCTCATCCGGGACTAGCGGGTACCCCTACGAGCAGTACTTC. Translation: CASSSSGTSGYPYEQYF.